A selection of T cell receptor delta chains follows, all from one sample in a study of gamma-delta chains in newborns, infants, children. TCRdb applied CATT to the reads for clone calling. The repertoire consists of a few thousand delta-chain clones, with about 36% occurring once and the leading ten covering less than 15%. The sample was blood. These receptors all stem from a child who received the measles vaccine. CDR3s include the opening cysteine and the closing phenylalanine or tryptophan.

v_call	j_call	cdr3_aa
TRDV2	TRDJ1	CACDTVPSLLRLGIGPNGSNPPHTDKLIF
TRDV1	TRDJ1	CALGELTLTGLVGGGDTDKLIF
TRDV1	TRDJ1	CALGERVLTPRTGGYLQAPDKLIF
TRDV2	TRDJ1	CACDTMTGGYFVKLIF
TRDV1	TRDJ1	CALGELSWDNWGIRGTDKLIF
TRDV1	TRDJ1	CALGEVSLLRHWGFTDKLIF
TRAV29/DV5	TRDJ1	CAASARTYVAGGLIDKLIF
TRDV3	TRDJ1	CASFPTAGGADKLIF
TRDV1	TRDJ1	CALGELIGPFLRGDWGTGDKLIF
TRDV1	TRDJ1	CALHYPPYWGRMYTDKLIF
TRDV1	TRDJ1	CALGDSAFPRNWGINTDKLIF
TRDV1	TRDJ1	CALGELEVVTKYTDKLIF
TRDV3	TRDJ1	CAFRGLRWGSSSYTDKLIF
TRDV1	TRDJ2	CALGELPSPIPYTGGFFVLMGQALTAQLFF
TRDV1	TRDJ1	CALGELGAYTDKLIF
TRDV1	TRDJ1	CALGEPSHGDWLYTDKLIF
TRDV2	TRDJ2	CACDTVDTGLTAQLFF
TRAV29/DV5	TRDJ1	CAAMPNWGTPTDKLIF
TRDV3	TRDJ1	CAFRNAGGYPRKLIF
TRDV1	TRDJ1	CALGVPPYWGILSADKLIF
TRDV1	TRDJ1	CALGEERPNRHTEGGKLIF
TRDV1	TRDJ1	CALGELPPFLRLKPDKLIF
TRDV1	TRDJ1	CALGELQREGTGGYALGTDKLIF
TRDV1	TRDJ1	CALGGSSLLYWGIPGKLIF
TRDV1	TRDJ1	CALGPASPSSLAYWGITDKLIF
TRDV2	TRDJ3	CACAVRDWGIPPWDTRQMFF
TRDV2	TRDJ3	CACDTAGADSWDTRQMFF
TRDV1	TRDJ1	CALGAPQVVLGLDKLIF
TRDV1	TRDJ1	CALGEGPGSSYWILGDTDKLIF
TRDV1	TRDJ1	CALGEPVLPMVLGDPYTDKLIF
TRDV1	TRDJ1	CALGEREWGPNTDKLIF
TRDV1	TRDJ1	CALGDTGGYKTDKLIF
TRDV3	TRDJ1	CAFTEDLGASTDKLIF
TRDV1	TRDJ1	CALGEATGLRLYWGMHSDKLIF
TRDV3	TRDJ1	CAFREGYWGTYTDKLIF
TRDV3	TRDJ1	CAFASSPLEQYWGIPGDKLIF
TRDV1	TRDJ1	CALGVPFLRLGSSRYTDKLIF
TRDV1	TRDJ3	CALGEQGSIGGYPRSKDTRQMFF
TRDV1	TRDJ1	CALGELGEFLTGGYRDDKLIF
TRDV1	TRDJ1	CALGEGPSSVLGVWYTDKLIF
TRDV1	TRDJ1	CALGERADDKLIF
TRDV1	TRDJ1	CALGDQFLHMDWGILENDKLIF
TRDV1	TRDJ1	CALGESRFLYWGTFDKLIF
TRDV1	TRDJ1	CALGEGRPPWATGSTDKLIF
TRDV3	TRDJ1	CAFSYEGVYTDKLIF